Below are 23 T cell receptor beta chains sequenced from a single sample in a study of cytomegalovirus exposure and HLA in healthy donors. Primers for the PCR totalled 60 Vbeta and 13 Jbeta. Here immunoSEQ multiplex PCR was the method, and the copy in TCRdb shows in-frame clones only, minus some. The sample shows some 150,000 clones, approximately 75% of them seen only once. The sample consisted of PBMCs. The receptors here all came from a male donor in good health and CMV-seronegative.

The chain has TRBV5-1 and TRBJ1-5; unclear D gene. Per the germline V gene, CDR1 is SGHRS and CDR2 is YFSETQ. This CDR3 is 16 amino acids long. Between the trimmed V and J ends, which lost 3 bases and 6 bases, there was a span of 19 bases. The CDR3: CASSSSPREPGQPQHF. The CDR3 DNA is TGCGCCAGCAGCTCCTCTCCGAGGGAACCGGGTCAGCCCCAGCATTTT.

A note on this clone: An end of the junction differs from the germline gene, which may be a read error. The chain couples TRBV7-9 to TRBJ2-1; 11 nucleotides align to TRBD1. This CDR3 spans 17 amino acids. CDR1 and CDR2 (germline): SEHNR, FQNEAQ (reference sequence). CDR3 DNA sequence: TGTTCCAGCAGCTCTCGGACAGGGGGCTTGGCCTACAATGAGCAGTTCTTC. Amino acids: CSSSSRTGGLAYNEQFF.

V usage is TRBV10-3 and J usage is TRBJ1-5, with 9 bases identical to TRBD1. CDR1 ENHRY and CDR2 SYGVKD come from the germline V gene. The CDR3 runs 15 residues. The J segment lost 3 bases and the V segment lost 3 bases, leaving 3 bases of the junction unmatched. The CDR3 spells CAISDRDRANQPQHF. Here the CDR3 DNA reads TGTGCCATCAGTGACCGGGACAGGGCCAATCAGCCCCAGCATTTT.

This rearrangement joins TRBV11-2 to TRBJ2-3; 9 bases are a match to TRBD1. J gave up 2 bases and V 5 bases, and 5 bases lay outside the gene matches. CDR1 SGHAT and CDR2 FQNNGV come from the germline V gene. CDR3 length equals 15 residues. CDR3 amino acids: CASSTRTGDTDTQYF. CDR3 bases: TGTGCCAGCAGCACCCGGACAGGGGACACAGATACGCAGTATTTT.

The chain has TRBV29-1 and TRBJ2-5; possibly TRBD1 for D (7 bases). Germline V gene sequence: CDR1 SQVTM, CDR2 ANQGSEA. This CDR3 is built from 14 residues. The germline V and J ends were trimmed by 7 bases and 5 bases, with 20 bases remaining between them. The CDR3 DNA follows: TGCAGCGGGGGTAGGGGGCAAAGCGGGGAGACCCAGTACTTC. Translated: CSGGRGQSGETQYF.

The chain joins TRBV12-5 to TRBJ1-4; D unclear. Germline V gives CDR1 LGHNT, CDR2 FRNRAP. CDR3 length: 13 residues. V was trimmed by 7 bases and J by 10 bases, leaving 16 bases between them. The CDR3 loop is CASAQTGIGKLFF. The DNA of the CDR3 is TGTGCTAGTGCTCAGACGGGAATAGGAAAACTGTTTTTT.

The chain uses TRBV12-5 and TRBJ1-5; TRBD1 aligns across 7 bases. V lost 3 bases, J lost 0 bases, and 8 bases stayed unmatched. Germline CDR1 and CDR2: LGHNT and FRNRAP. This CDR3 region has 17 residues. The CDR3 spells CASGFGVGQISNQPQHF. In DNA form, the CDR3 reads TGTGCTAGTGGTTTTGGGGTGGGACAGATTAGCAATCAGCCCCAGCATTTT.

This rearrangement joins TRBV5-4 to TRBJ1-1, with TRBD1 identical over 9 bases. Looked up from germline, CDR1 is SGHNT and CDR2 is YYREEE (reference sequence). V dropped 4 bases and J dropped 4; count of bases not matched to a gene: 8. The CDR3 runs 15 residues. The CDR3 region is CASSAQQGAGTEAFF. The CDR3 nucleotides are TGTGCCAGCAGCGCCCAACAGGGGGCGGGCACTGAAGCTTTCTTT.

This chain joins TRBV7-2 and TRBJ1-2; TRBD1 matches 9 bases. Losses at the gene ends were 7 bases for V and 5 bases for J; bases not matched to a gene: 14. The CDR3 sequence is 16 residues long. CDR1 is SGHTA and CDR2 is FQGNSA in the germline V gene. The CDR3 loop is CASKQFVGTGRYGYTF. In nucleotides, the CDR3 is TGTGCCAGCAAACAATTCGTGGGGACAGGGAGATATGGCTACACCTTC.

This clone appeared a few times. The V call is TRBV6-5, the J call TRBJ2-7; 9 bases are a match to TRBD2. The V segment lost 6 bases and the J segment 4 bases; nucleotides outside the gene matches: 7. This CDR3 region has 14 residues. Per germline, CDR1 MNHEY and CDR2 SVGAGI. This CDR3 is CASSRAGGPYEQYF. Here the CDR3 DNA reads TGTGCCAGCAGCCGAGCGGGGGGCCCTTACGAGCAGTACTTC.

The J gene is TRBJ2-1, the V gene TRBV7-9; 7 nucleotides align to TRBD1. There are 15 residues in the CDR3. V was clipped by 4 bases and J by 2 bases; unmatched bases: 5. Germline V CDR1 and CDR2: SEHNR, FQNEAQ (reference sequence). The CDR3 coding sequence is TGTGCCAGCAGCTCCCGACAGGGAACCTACAATGAGCAGTTCTTC. Translated, it gives CASSSRQGTYNEQFF.

The rearrangement links TRBV2 to TRBJ2-2; TRBD1 matches 9 bases. With V trimmed by 8 bases and J by 8 bases, 9 bases remained unmatched. The CDR3 covers 14 residues. In germline, CDR1 is SNHLY, CDR2 FYNNEI. CDR3 in DNA: TGTGCCAGCCAGGGACAGGGAGGGATTGGGGAGCTGTTTTTT. Encoded protein: CASQGQGGIGELFF.

This clone was counted a single time. The chain carries TRBV27 and TRBJ2-3; 15 bases are shared with TRBD2. From germline, CDR1 is MNHEY and CDR2 SMNVEV (reference sequence). CDR3 length: 17 residues. With 2 bases clipped from V and 5 bases from J, the junction kept 5 bases outside the gene matches. The CDR3 region is CASSLGLAGGPKDTQYF. The CDR3 DNA sequence: TGTGCCAGCAGTTTAGGACTAGCGGGGGGGCCTAAAGATACGCAGTATTTT.

The rearrangement links TRBV6-1 to TRBJ1-6; D call uncertain. CDR1 MNHNS and CDR2 SASEGT come from the germline V gene. The CDR3 loop spans 13 amino acids. Trimming took 7 bases from V and 10 from J, leaving 14 bases between them. CDR3 DNA: TGTGCCAGCACCCCAGAGGAAGGCTCACCCCTCCACTTT. Amino acid sequence: CASTPEEGSPLHF.

The chain couples TRBV2 to TRBJ1-2; a weak D match, TRBD1 (5 bases). With 3 bases removed from V and 2 bases from J, the gap between germline ends came to 10 bases. This CDR3 has 14 residues. Germline CDR1 reads SNHLY; CDR2 reads FYNNEI. The CDR3 DNA reads TGTGCCAGCAGTGAGTGGCAGGGAAACTATGGCTACACCTTC. It is translated as CASSEWQGNYGYTF.

The chain carries TRBV19 and TRBJ1-1, with 8 bases identical to TRBD1. Trimming took 5 bases from V and 0 from J; bases not matched to a gene: 8. Germline V CDR1 and CDR2: LNHDA, SQIVND (reference sequence). This CDR3 has 16 residues. CDR3 amino acids: CASSPQGEGMNTEAFF. The CDR3 nucleotides read TGTGCCAGTAGTCCACAGGGGGAAGGGATGAACACTGAAGCTTTCTTT.

The chain recombines TRBV5-1 with TRBJ2-2, with D possibly being TRBD1 (6 bases). V dropped 1 base and J dropped 5 bases, with 12 bases sitting between them. The CDR3 loop spans 15 amino acids. Germline CDR1 is SGHRS and CDR2 is YFSETQ. The CDR3 nucleotides read TGCGCCAGCAGCTTGACAGGGTCGAGGACCGGGGAGCTGTTTTTT. This translates into CASSLTGSRTGELFF.

CDR3 residues: CASSKGASGVSRDTQYF. The CDR3 region has the DNA TGTGCCAGCAGCAAAGGGGCCAGCGGGGTATCAAGAGATACGCAGTATTTT. The chain combines TRBV21-1 with TRBJ2-3; the D segment call TRBD2 is taken from the table without a DNA check. TRBV21-1 is assigned pseudogene status. The CDR3 spans 17 residues.

V and J are TRBV6-1 and TRBJ2-7; 9 nucleotides match TRBD1. CDR3 length equals 14 residues. Germline V gene lookup returns CDR1 MNHNS and CDR2 SASEGT. With V trimmed by 7 bases and J by 4 bases, 8 bases remained unmatched. The CDR3 nucleotides read TGTGCCAGCATCCTCCGGGACAGGGCGTACGAGCAGTACTTC. Protein product: CASILRDRAYEQYF.

The rearrangement uses TRBV5-6 and TRBJ2-3; tentative D call: TRBD2 (6 bases). The CDR3 is made up of 15 amino acids. Germline lookup yields CDR1 SGHDT and CDR2 YYEEEE. V shed 4 bases and J shed 0 bases, with 12 bases lying between them. The CDR3 loop is CASSRRGTSTDTQYF. CDR3 nucleotide sequence: TGTGCCAGCAGCCGACGGGGGACTAGCACAGATACGCAGTATTTT.

The chain is built from TRBV7-9 and TRBJ2-5; D is perhaps TRBD1 (6 bases). The CDR3 extends over 15 amino acids. The V gene lost 2 bases and the J gene lost 11 bases, with 21 bases spanning the gap. In germline, CDR1 is SEHNR, CDR2 FQNEAQ (reference sequence). CDR3 coding DNA: TGTGCCAGCAGCTTAACAGCAGGGGCCCTGGATGAGCAGTACTTC. This gives the protein CASSLTAGALDEQYF.

The chain carries TRBV5-6 and TRBJ2-5; 7 bases are a match to TRBD2. The CDR3 covers 15 residues. Per the germline V gene, CDR1 is SGHDT and CDR2 is YYEEEE. After removal of 0 bases from V and 3 bases from J, the junction contained 5 bases not matched to a gene. CDR3 region: CASSLVRAGEETQYF. CDR3 nucleotide sequence: TGTGCCAGCAGCTTGGTCCGGGCGGGGGAAGAGACCCAGTACTTC.

The V call is TRBV7-8, the J call TRBJ1-5; D unclear. The germline V and J ends were trimmed by 4 bases and 4 bases, with 14 bases remaining between them. The germline V gene has CDR1 SGHVS and CDR2 FQNEAQ. The CDR3 sequence is 15 residues long. The CDR3 DNA follows: TGTGCCAGCAGCTCCCTGCGGCGGGGAAATCAGCCCCAGCATTTT. This codes for CASSSLRRGNQPQHF.